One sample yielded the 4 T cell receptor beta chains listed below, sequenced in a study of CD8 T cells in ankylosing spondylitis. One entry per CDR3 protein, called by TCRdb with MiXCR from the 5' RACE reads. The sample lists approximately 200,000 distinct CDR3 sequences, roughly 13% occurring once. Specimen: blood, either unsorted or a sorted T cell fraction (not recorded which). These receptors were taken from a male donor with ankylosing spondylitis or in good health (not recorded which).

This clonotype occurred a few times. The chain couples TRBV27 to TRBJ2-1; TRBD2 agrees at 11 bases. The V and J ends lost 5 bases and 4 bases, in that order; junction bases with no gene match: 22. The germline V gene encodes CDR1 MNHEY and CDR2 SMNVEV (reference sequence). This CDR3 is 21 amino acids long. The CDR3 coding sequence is TGTGCCAGCAGTCCGCACCTAGCCCTCTCGACTAGCGGGACTCAATACAATGAGCAGTTCTTC. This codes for CASSPHLALSTSGTQYNEQFF.

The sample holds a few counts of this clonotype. CDR3 DNA sequence: TGCGCCAGCAGCTTGCCTAGCGACAACAATGAGCAGTTCTTC. Its protein product is CASSLPSDNNEQFF. The chain employs TRBV5-1 and TRBJ2-1; D may be TRBD2 (6 bases). V lost 1 base to trimming and J lost 5 bases, with 10 bases between them. CDR1 and CDR2 (germline): SGHRS, YFSETQ. The CDR3 is 14 residues long.

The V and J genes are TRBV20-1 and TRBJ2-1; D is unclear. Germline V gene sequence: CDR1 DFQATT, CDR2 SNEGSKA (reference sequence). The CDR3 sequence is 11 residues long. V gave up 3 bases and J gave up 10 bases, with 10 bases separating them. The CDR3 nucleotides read TGCAGTGCTAGGTTCCCTGGAGAGCAGTTCTTC. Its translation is CSARFPGEQFF.

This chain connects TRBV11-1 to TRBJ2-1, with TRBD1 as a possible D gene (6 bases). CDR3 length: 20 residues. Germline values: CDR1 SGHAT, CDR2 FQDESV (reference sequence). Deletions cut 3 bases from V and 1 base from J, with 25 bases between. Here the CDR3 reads CASSFPHRDIPEASYNEQFF. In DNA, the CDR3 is TGTGCCAGCAGCTTCCCTCACCGGGACATCCCGGAGGCGTCCTACAATGAGCAGTTCTTC.